This T cell receptor (beta chain) originates from a study of shared T cell receptors in the human thymus. The germline CDR1 and CDR2 sequences are MNHEY and SMNVEV (reference sequence). Losses at the gene ends were 5 bases for V and 0 bases for J; bases not matched to a gene: 14. CDR3 size: 18 residues. Profiled with immunoSEQ multiplex PCR; TCRdb holds only in-frame clones, not every one. The top ten clones hold approximately 0.02% of a sample with about 380,000 clones, over 90% of them seen once. The chain employs TRBV27 and TRBJ2-3; the match to TRBD2 covers 7 bases. The origin of this receptor is a human donor. Sequencing was done on a sample of thymocytes. CDR3 region: CASSRRDYTTTSTDTQYF. DNA of the CDR3: TGTGCCAGCAGTCGCCGGGACTATACGACAACTAGCACAGATACGCAGTATTTT.